Sequencing of this T cell receptor (beta chain) was carried out in a study of T cell repertoires in cytomegalovirus infection. Study in general: Use of recently identified HLA-C-restricted and well-studied HLA-B-restricted CMV epitopes was part of the study. Both CMV infection and a matching HLA type were indicated by public TCR beta signatures. The study, taken as a whole, reports: Dominating the ex vivo response were HLA-C-restricted CMV-specific TCR beta clonotypes.

Germline values: CDR1 LNHDA, CDR2 SQIVND (reference sequence). The CDR3 covers 16 residues. Trimming pared 8 bases from V and 3 bases from J, leaving 22 bases between. Note on this clonotype: Antigen unknown.

TCRdb redid the calling of the reads with MiXCR, one entry per CDR3 protein. In the table there are 300,000 or so distinct CDR3 sequences, about 25% of which are singletons. Sample: cultured PBMCs, taken from culture after CMV antigen stimulation. This sequence was found in a human donor in good health (CMV status not recorded). Some clones in this sample may be carry-over from other donors' samples. The chain carries TRBV19 and TRBJ1-1; D possibly corresponds to TRBD1 (6 bases). DNA for the CDR3: TGTGCCAGTCTTCTGTTAGCGGGGGGCCGGTACACTGAAGCTTTCTTT. Amino acid sequence: CASLLLAGGRYTEAFF.